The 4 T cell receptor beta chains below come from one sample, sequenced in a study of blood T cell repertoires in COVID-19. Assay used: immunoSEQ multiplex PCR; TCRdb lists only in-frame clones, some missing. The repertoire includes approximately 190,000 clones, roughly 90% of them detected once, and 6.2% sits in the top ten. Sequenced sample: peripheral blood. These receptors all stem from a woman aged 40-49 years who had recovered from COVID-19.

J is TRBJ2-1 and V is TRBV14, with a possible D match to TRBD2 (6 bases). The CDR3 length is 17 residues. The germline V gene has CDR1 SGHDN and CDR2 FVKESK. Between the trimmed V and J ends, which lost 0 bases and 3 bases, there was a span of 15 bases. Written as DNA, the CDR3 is TGTGCCAGCAGCCAAGAGGAACTATTGGAGGGCTACAATGAGCAGTTCTTC. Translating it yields CASSQEELLEGYNEQFF.

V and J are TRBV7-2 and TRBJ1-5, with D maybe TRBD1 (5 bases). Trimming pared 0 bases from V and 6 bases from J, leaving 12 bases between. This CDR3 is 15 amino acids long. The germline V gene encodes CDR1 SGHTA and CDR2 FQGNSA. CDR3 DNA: TGTGCCAGCAGCTTAGCGGGACTTGAGAGTCAGCCCCAGCATTTT. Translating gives CASSLAGLESQPQHF.

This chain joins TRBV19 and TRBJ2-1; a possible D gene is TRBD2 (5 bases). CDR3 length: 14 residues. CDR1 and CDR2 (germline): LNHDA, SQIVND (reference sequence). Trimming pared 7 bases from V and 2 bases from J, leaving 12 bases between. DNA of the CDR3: TGTGCCAGTAAGTCGGAGGCCGCCTACAATGAGCAGTTCTTC. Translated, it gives CASKSEAAYNEQFF.

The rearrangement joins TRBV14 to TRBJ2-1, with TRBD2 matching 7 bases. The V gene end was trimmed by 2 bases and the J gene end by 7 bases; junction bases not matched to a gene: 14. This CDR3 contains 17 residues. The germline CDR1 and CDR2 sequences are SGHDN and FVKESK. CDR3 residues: CASSQSPGLISVNEQFF. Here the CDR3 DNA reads TGTGCCAGCAGCCAATCCCCGGGACTAATCTCTGTTAATGAGCAGTTCTTC.